The clone carrying this T cell receptor (beta chain) was detected only a few times. Its antigen is not identified. The CDR3 covers 16 residues. V lost 3 bases and J lost 1; bases outside the gene matches: 5. The germline V gene has CDR1 MNHEY and CDR2 SVGEGT. This record comes from a study of T cells after yellow fever vaccination. About the study: When fractions had low cell numbers, they were prepared with SMART-Seq v4 Ultra Low Input. Overall study findings and caveats: Few clonotypes appeared in both CD4 and CD8 compartments. In post-booster samples, most primary-vaccination clones reappeared (under 98% CD4, roughly 89% CD8). A weaker but faster secondary response was observed, peaking on day 5 versus 15.

TCRdb reanalysed the 5' RACE reads using MiXCR and keeps one entry per CDR3 protein. The profile shows about 360,000 distinct CDR3 sequences, under 7.5% of them singletons. The source of this sequence is a man aged 25 to 40 who received the YFV17D yellow fever vaccine. The material was PBMCs, obtained 5 days after the yellow fever booster vaccination. V gene TRBV6-2 or TRBV6-3 combines with J gene TRBJ2-1; TRBD2 matches 8 bases. The DNA for the CDR3 is TGTGCCAGCAGTTATATAAGCGGGGGATCCTACAATGAGCAGTTCTTC. Protein: CASSYISGGSYNEQFF.